Here is one TCR beta chain with its context. Treg sorting used a CD4+CD25+CD127-/low gate. MiXCR was run by TCRdb on the 5' RACE reads, yielding one entry per CDR3 protein. Found here are around 34,000 distinct CDR3 sequences, 25% to 30% of them singletons; the top ten hold about 2.2%. Per germline, CDR1 SNHLY and CDR2 FYNNEI. The CDR3 runs to 15 residues. The germline V and J ends were trimmed by 5 bases and 4 bases, with 14 bases remaining between them. Sequencing was performed on tumor-infiltrating Tregs sorted from the breast tumor. V usage is TRBV2 and J usage is TRBJ2-2; the D is unclear. The TCR sequence derives from a female donor with breast cancer. CDR3 in amino acids: CASSFNQLSTGELFF. The CDR3 DNA reads TGTGCCAGCAGTTTTAACCAGCTTTCCACCGGGGAGCTGTTTTTT.